A single sample gave rise to the 10 T cell receptor beta chains below, sequenced in a study of siplizumab effects on memory and regulatory T cells. Libraries were prepared by immunoSEQ multiplex PCR; TCRdb keeps only in-frame clonotypes and omits some of them. The data show roughly 92,000 clones, roughly 94% seen once. Sequencing input: non-Treg CD4+ T cells sorted from blood. The receptors here all came from a human donor in good health.

The gene calls are TRBV28 and TRBJ2-2; 9 nucleotides align to TRBD2. Germline CDR1 reads MDHEN; CDR2 reads SYDVKM. The CDR3 runs 16 residues. V gave up 5 bases and J gave up 5 bases; unmatched junction bases: 9. The CDR3 coding sequence is TGTGCCAGCAGTCCCCGTGGTAGCGGGAGTACCGGGGAGCTGTTTTTT. This sequence encodes CASSPRGSGSTGELFF.

The rearrangement joins TRBV5-1 to TRBJ1-2, with D possibly being TRBD1 (5 bases). Germline V gene sequence: CDR1 SGHRS, CDR2 YFSETQ. This CDR3 has 14 residues. V lost 3 bases, J lost 2 bases, and 11 bases lay in between. CDR3 region: CASSSTQGNYGYTF. CDR3 sequence (DNA): TGCGCCAGCAGCTCGACTCAGGGCAACTATGGCTACACCTTC.

The chain has TRBV28 and TRBJ1-1, with a tentative D call TRBD1 (5 bases). There are 14 residues in the CDR3. Trimming cost V 7 bases and J 3 bases, with 15 bases left between them. Germline loops: CDR1 MDHEN, CDR2 SYDVKM. CDR3 nucleotides: TGTGCCAGCACCTCTTCCCAGGGTCACACTGAAGCTTTCTTT. Translating gives CASTSSQGHTEAFF.

The chain recombines TRBV7-9 with TRBJ2-1, with a possible D match to TRBD2 (6 bases). Trimming stripped 5 bases from V and 2 bases from J, with 16 bases between. The CDR3 is made up of 16 amino acids. The germline gives CDR1 SEHNR, CDR2 FQNEAQ (reference sequence). This CDR3 is CASSPSGGEAYNEQFF. The CDR3, as DNA: TGTGCCAGCAGCCCCAGCGGCGGGGAAGCCTACAATGAGCAGTTCTTC.

The gene calls are TRBV27 and TRBJ2-5; 11 nucleotides line up with TRBD2. CDR1 is MNHEY, CDR2 SMNVEV, per germline (reference sequence). The length of the CDR3 is 15 residues. V shed 8 bases, J shed 5 bases, and the junction held 10 bases outside the gene matches. CDR3 residues: CASRAGLAAGETQYF. The CDR3 DNA reads TGTGCCAGCCGCGCGGGACTAGCGGCCGGGGAGACCCAGTACTTC.

CDR3 loop: CATSRAVVSPGQIYEQYF. The CDR3 DNA follows: TGTGCCACCAGCAGAGCGGTCGTTTCCCCGGGACAGATCTACGAGCAGTACTTC. The chain combines TRBV15 with TRBJ2-7; 7 bases align to TRBD1. The ends lost 1 base at V and 3 bases at J; junction bases unmatched: 15. Germline V gene lookup returns CDR1 LNHNV and CDR2 YYDKDF (reference sequence). The CDR3 length is 18 residues.

This chain uses TRBV2 with TRBJ2-5; TRBD2 matches 8 bases. The germline V gene has CDR1 SNHLY and CDR2 FYNNEI. V dropped 8 bases and J dropped 5; count of bases not matched to a gene: 22. The CDR3 contains 18 residues. CDR3 region: CASFGGRWAGGVGETQYF. For the CDR3, the DNA is TGTGCCAGCTTTGGGGGTCGGTGGGCGGGAGGCGTCGGGGAGACCCAGTACTTC.

The rearrangement links TRBV19 to TRBJ1-1; no clear D. Trimming removed 2 bases from V and 0 bases from J, with 10 bases in between. The CDR3 totals 15 residues. Per the germline V gene, CDR1 is LNHDA and CDR2 is SQIVND (reference sequence). The DNA for the CDR3 is TGTGCCAGTAGTATATACTCGGGCATGAACACTGAAGCTTTCTTT. Translation gives CASSIYSGMNTEAFF. Combining the CDR3 with reference TRBV19 and TRBJ1-1 gives the whole variable domain DGGITQSPKYLFRKEGQNVTLSCEQNLNHDAMYWYRQDPGQGLRLIYYSQIVNDFQKGDIAEGYSVSREKKESFPLTVTSAQKNPTAFYLCASSIYSGMNTEAFFGQGTRLTVV.

This chain links TRBV11-3 with TRBJ2-1; 7 bases are a match to TRBD2. Looked up from germline, CDR1 is SGHNT and CDR2 is YENEEA. The V segment lost 0 bases and the J segment 7 bases; nucleotides outside the gene matches: 6. The CDR3 totals 15 residues. The CDR3 DNA follows: TGTGCCAGCAGCTTAGATGCGGGAGCGGGGAATGAGCAGTTCTTC. It translates to CASSLDAGAGNEQFF. Supplemented by reference TRBV11-3 and TRBJ2-1, the full variable domain reads EAGVVQSPRYKIIEKKQPVAFWCNPISGHNTLYWYLQNLGQGPELLIRYENEEAVDDSQLPKDRFSAERLKGVDSTLKIQPAELGDSAVYLCASSLDAGAGNEQFFGPGTRLTVL.

The CDR3: CASSIMGQSNYGYTF. CDR3 nucleotides: TGTGCCAGCAGCATAATGGGACAGAGTAACTATGGCTACACCTTC. J is TRBJ1-2 and V is TRBV11-2; 7 bases are a match to TRBD1. The CDR3 extends over 15 amino acids. V lost 5 bases to trimming and J lost 1 base; unmatched junction nucleotides: 7. Germline V gives CDR1 SGHAT, CDR2 FQNNGV.